The rows below give T cell receptor beta chains drawn from one sample of a study of T-cell memory formation after mild COVID-19. Each CDR3 protein is one row after TCRdb ran MiXCR on the 5' RACE reads. The sample contains hundreds of thousands of distinct CDR3 sequences, 20% of which appear only once. Sequenced sample: PBMCs or a T cell subset sorted from them (not recorded which). Every receptor here comes from an adult woman who had mild COVID-19 (a few samples of this study predate the infection). Cell type and time point are not known. Each CDR3 is given with its conserved first and last residue. D genes are given only for firm matches. Clone size is given for some rows only: seen once, a few or many times, or a class if the clone is expanded.

TRBV30	TRBJ2-3	-	15	many	CAWSPRGLVTDTQYF	TGTGCCTGGAGTCCTAGGGGGTTAGTAACAGATACGCAGTATTTT
TRBV6-6	TRBJ2-2	-	15	-	CASSVGGQNTGELFF	TGTGCCAGCAGCGTAGGAGGACAAAACACCGGGGAGCTGTTTTTT
TRBV7-9	TRBJ2-1	TRBD1	16	-	CASSSLGQRSYNEQFF	TGTGCCAGCAGCTCCTTGGGACAGCGCTCCTACAATGAGCAGTTCTTC
TRBV4-1	TRBJ2-2	-	16	few	CASSQAMDWSTGELFF	TGCGCCAGCAGCCAAGCTATGGACTGGTCCACCGGGGAGCTGTTTTTT
TRBV12-3/TRBV12-4	TRBJ2-2	TRBD2	15	-	CASSLRRGVTGELFF	TGTGCCAGCAGTTTAAGGCGGGGGGTGACCGGGGAGCTGTTTTTT
TRBV6-1	TRBJ2-1	-	13	-	CASSEEGQGKQFF	TGTGCCAGCAGTGAAGAGGGGCAGGGAAAGCAGTTCTTC
TRBV20-1	TRBJ2-3	-	14	-	CSARNLSLTDTQYF	TGCAGTGCTAGAAACCTTTCGTTGACAGATACGCAGTATTTT
TRBV6-2/TRBV6-3	TRBJ2-7	-	14	few	CASRNVGETYEQYF	TGTGCCAGCCGTAACGTAGGGGAGACCTACGAGCAGTACTTC
TRBV7-8	TRBJ2-1	TRBD1	15	-	CASRSPGGRYNEQFF	TGTGCCAGCAGGTCTCCAGGGGGCCGGTACAATGAGCAGTTCTTC
TRBV30	TRBJ2-3	-	12	few	CAWGLGTDTQYF	TGTGCCTGGGGACTGGGCACAGATACGCAGTATTTT
TRBV14	TRBJ1-6	-	17	few	CASSQERRTANNSPLHF	TGTGCCAGCAGCCAAGAACGGCGGACAGCGAATAATTCACCCCTCCACTTT
TRBV29-1	TRBJ1-2	-	13	few	CSALQDTSYGYTF	TGCAGCGCCCTCCAGGATACTTCCTATGGCTACACCTTC
TRBV6-6	TRBJ2-5	-	13	-	CASSKSHEGTQYF	TGTGCCAGCAGTAAAAGCCACGAAGGGACCCAGTACTTC
TRBV6-5	TRBJ2-3	TRBD1	15	-	CASSQGDRATDTQYF	TGTGCCAGCAGCCAGGGGGACAGGGCCACAGATACGCAGTATTTT
TRBV10-3	TRBJ2-7	TRBD1	13	-	CAISEQGGYEQYF	TGTGCCATCAGTGAACAGGGGGGCTACGAGCAGTACTTC
TRBV12-3/TRBV12-4	TRBJ2-1	-	12	many	CASSLWGNEQFF	TGTGCCAGCAGCCTATGGGGGAATGAGCAGTTCTTC
TRBV21-1	TRBJ2-5	-	17	-	CASRTYTGDNLQETQYF	TGTGCCAGCAGGACGTACACAGGGGACAACCTACAAGAGACCCAGTACTTC
TRBV2	TRBJ2-7	-	15	few	CASSEAGGQLYEQYF	TGTGCCAGCAGTGAAGCGGGGGGGCAGCTATACGAGCAGTACTTC
TRBV11-2	TRBJ2-3	-	12	few	CASSRKADTQYF	TGTGCCAGCAGCAGAAAAGCCGATACGCAGTATTTT
TRBV9	TRBJ1-1	TRBD1	14	few	CASSGDRGFTEAFF	TGTGCCAGCAGCGGGGACAGGGGGTTCACTGAAGCTTTCTTT
TRBV27	TRBJ1-2	-	14	-	CASSLGPSSYGYTF	TGTGCCAGCAGTTTAGGGCCCAGCTCCTATGGCTACACCTTC
TRBV7-8	TRBJ1-5	-	18	-	CASSLQVGWNLNNQPQHF	TGTGCCAGCAGCTTACAGGTAGGGTGGAACCTCAACAATCAGCCCCAGCATTTT
TRBV4-2	TRBJ2-1	-	13	few	CASSPLVNYEQFF	TGTGCCAGCAGCCCCCTAGTCAACTATGAGCAGTTCTTC
TRBV12-3/TRBV12-4	TRBJ2-1	TRBD2	15	-	CASRVAGGPYNEQFF	TGTGCCAGCAGGGTAGCGGGAGGGCCCTACAATGAGCAGTTCTTC
TRBV29-1	TRBJ2-3	TRBD2	15	-	CSVELAEASTDTQYF	TGCAGCGTTGAACTAGCGGAAGCTAGCACAGATACGCAGTATTTT
TRBV5-1	TRBJ2-6	-	14	many	CASSLDSGANVLTF	TGCGCCAGCAGCTTGGACTCTGGGGCCAACGTCCTGACTTTC
TRBV5-6	TRBJ2-5	TRBD2	17	many	CASSADRRVAGVETQYF	TGTGCCAGCAGCGCCGACCGCCGAGTAGCGGGGGTGGAGACCCAGTACTTC
TRBV14	TRBJ2-5	-	16	once	CASSQRRGAAGETQYF	TGTGCCAGCAGCCAACGACGAGGGGCAGCCGGAGAGACCCAGTACTTC
TRBV7-2	TRBJ2-7	TRBD1	14	few	CASSLAGQNYEQYF	TGTGCCAGCAGCTTAGCGGGACAGAACTACGAGCAGTACTTC
TRBV24-1	TRBJ1-1	-	19	-	CATSDLCPGKGHPNTEAFF	TGTGCCACCAGTGATTTGTGCCCGGGGAAAGGACATCCGAACACTGAAGCTTTCTTT
TRBV5-5	TRBJ2-7	TRBD2	15	many	CASSLAAGGPYEQYF	TGTGCCAGCAGCTTGGCGGCGGGAGGGCCCTACGAGCAGTACTTC
TRBV24-1	TRBJ2-1	TRBD2	20	few	CATSDFSLTDSGGGAQEQFF	TGTGCCACCAGTGATTTCTCCCTGACTGATTCGGGAGGGGGGGCTCAGGAGCAGTTCTTC
TRBV5-4	TRBJ2-2	-	15	-	CASSLDRQYTGELFF	TGTGCCAGCAGCTTGGACAGACAGTACACCGGGGAGCTGTTTTTT
TRBV19	TRBJ1-1	-	10	few	CASRGSKAFF	TGTGCCAGTAGGGGATCGAAAGCTTTCTTT
TRBV6-5	TRBJ2-3	-	15	few	CASSYSIGHTDTQYF	TGTGCCAGCAGTTACTCGATAGGCCACACAGATACGCAGTATTTT
TRBV5-1	TRBJ2-2	-	13	few	CASSLDRTRELFF	TGCGCCAGCAGCTTGGACCGTACCCGGGAGCTGTTTTTT
TRBV30	TRBJ2-3	-	12	few	CAFGQNMNTQYF	TGTGCCTTCGGACAGAATATGAATACGCAGTATTTT
TRBV19	TRBJ2-1	TRBD1	14	-	CASSERTGLSEQFF	TGTGCCAGTAGTGAAAGGACAGGGTTAAGTGAGCAGTTCTTC
TRBV5-6	TRBJ2-3	TRBD1	12	-	CASSLTGGTQYF	TGTGCCAGCAGCTTAACAGGGGGTACGCAGTATTTT
TRBV7-3	TRBJ2-2	-	13	many	CASSHQGTGELFF	TGTGCCAGCAGCCACCAGGGGACCGGGGAGCTGTTTTTT
TRBV27	TRBJ2-1	-	15	-	CASSPSPSSYNEQFF	TGTGCCAGCAGTCCATCCCCGAGCTCCTACAATGAGCAGTTCTTC
TRBV6-2/TRBV6-3	TRBJ2-5	-	12	few	CASSSDWETQYF	TGTGCCAGCAGTTCCGACTGGGAGACCCAGTACTTC
TRBV10-3	TRBJ2-7	-	15	few	CAISLLPGQSYEQYF	TGTGCCATCAGCCTCCTTCCGGGACAATCCTACGAGCAGTACTTC
TRBV7-8	TRBJ2-3	TRBD2	15	-	CASSSLAGLTDTQYF	TGTGCCAGCAGCTCCCTAGCGGGGCTCACAGATACGCAGTATTTT
TRBV9	TRBJ1-1	-	17	-	CASSVGGSVGGNTEAFF	TGTGCCAGCAGCGTAGGAGGTAGTGTTGGGGGAAACACTGAAGCTTTCTTT
TRBV12-3/TRBV12-4	TRBJ2-1	-	13	-	CASSFNNRNEQFF	TGTGCCAGCAGTTTTAATAACCGGAATGAGCAGTTCTTC
TRBV6-5	TRBJ2-7	TRBD2	15	few	CASSYSFSGDYEQYF	TGTGCCAGCAGTTACTCATTTAGCGGGGACTACGAGCAGTACTTC
TRBV6-1	TRBJ2-5	-	14	-	CASSEWAEQETQYF	TGTGCCAGCAGTGAATGGGCAGAGCAAGAGACCCAGTACTTC
TRBV9	TRBJ2-7	-	13	-	CASSQQTTGEQYF	TGTGCCAGCAGCCAACAGACTACCGGGGAGCAGTACTTC
TRBV7-9	TRBJ1-2	-	14	-	CASSLPDPNYGYTF	TGTGCCAGCAGCTTACCGGACCCTAACTATGGCTACACCTTC
TRBV25-1	TRBJ2-4	TRBD2	15	-	CASSGLAGGQGIQYF	TGTGCCAGCAGTGGACTAGCGGGGGGGCAGGGCATTCAGTACTTC
TRBV2	TRBJ2-7	TRBD2	15	few	CASSEFSGATGEQYF	TGTGCCAGCAGTGAATTCAGCGGGGCGACTGGCGAGCAGTACTTC
TRBV12-3/TRBV12-4	TRBJ1-1	-	14	-	CASSLSKATTVAFF	TGTGCCAGCAGTTTGAGCAAGGCCACGACTGTGGCTTTCTTT
TRBV4-3	TRBJ2-3	-	15	-	CASSQDRGWADTQYF	TGCGCCAGCAGCCAAGATAGGGGTTGGGCAGATACGCAGTATTTT